The 20 T cell receptor beta chains below come from one sample, sequenced in a study of OX40 agonist ivuxolimab in advanced cancers. The library came from the immunoSEQ multiplex PCR assay. TCRdb carries this immuneACCESS record with in-frame sequences only. Its versions omit some clonotypes, under half of them owing to an unresolved V gene in the studies checked, with the rest unexplained. This sample is represented by about 93,000 clones; 94% of them were singletons. About 2.6% of the sample is held by the ten biggest clonotypes. The source material was CD4+ or CD8+ T cells sorted from blood, sampled in a trial of the OX40 agonist ivuxolimab. The receptors originated from an adult with an advanced solid tumor such as melanoma, head and neck, liver or kidney cancer.

The rearrangement links TRBV30 to TRBJ1-1, with TRBD1 as a possible D gene (6 bases). The CDR3 runs 13 residues. V gave up 3 bases and J gave up 9 bases, with 17 bases separating them. The germline V gene encodes CDR1 GTSNPN and CDR2 SVGIG (reference sequence). CDR3 nucleotides: TGTGCCTGGAGAACCAGGGGATTTCCCCAAGCTTTCTTT. It encodes CAWRTRGFPQAFF.

For the CDR3, the DNA is TGTGCCTGGACCGTCTATAGGGGGGGGCGGAATGAGCAGTTCTTC. This encodes CAWTVYRGGRNEQFF. The chain links TRBV30 to TRBJ2-1, with D possibly being TRBD2 (7 bases). The CDR3 covers 15 residues. From germline, CDR1 is GTSNPN and CDR2 SVGIG (reference sequence). Trimming pared 4 bases from V and 7 bases from J, leaving 20 bases between.

The chain recombines TRBV4-3 with TRBJ2-7, with D perhaps given as TRBD1 or TRBD2 (5 bases each). The V gene lost 4 bases and the J gene lost 4 bases, with 14 bases spanning the gap. The CDR3 has 14 amino acids. Per germline, CDR1 LGHNA and CDR2 YSLEER. The CDR3 region is CASSPTTGPYEQYF. The DNA for the CDR3 is TGCGCCAGCAGCCCGACTACGGGGCCGTACGAGCAGTACTTC.

This chain links TRBV6-6 with TRBJ2-1, with 7 bases that match TRBD2. This CDR3 region has 16 residues. Per the germline V gene, CDR1 is MNHNY and CDR2 is SVGAGI (reference sequence). The V and J ends lost 5 bases and 4 bases, in that order; junction bases with no gene match: 11. CDR3: CASSISSSGHYNEQFF. The CDR3 DNA is TGTGCCAGCAGTATATCGTCTAGCGGACATTACAATGAGCAGTTCTTC.

CDR3 protein: CSVEDSSLARGYTF. The CDR3 nucleotides are TGCAGCGTTGAAGATAGCTCTTTGGCTCGGGGCTACACCTTC. The V call is TRBV29-1, the J call TRBJ1-2, with D uncertain. CDR1 and CDR2 (germline): SQVTM, ANQGSEA. CDR3 size: 14 residues. Trimming removed 0 bases at V and 8 bases at J, with 16 bases between.

The chain couples TRBV6-1 to TRBJ2-5; no definite D call. Germline V gene sequence: CDR1 MNHNS, CDR2 SASEGT. This CDR3 is built from 15 residues. Trimming removed 8 bases at V and 5 bases at J, with 21 bases between. The chain's CDR3 is CASHAPETLPETQYF. CDR3 sequence (DNA): TGTGCCAGCCATGCTCCCGAGACACTCCCGGAGACCCAGTACTTC.

V and J are TRBV6-5 and TRBJ2-2; the match to TRBD2 covers 11 bases. V was clipped by 4 bases and J by 3 bases; unmatched bases: 4. Germline V CDR1 and CDR2: MNHEY, SVGAGI. This CDR3 comprises 16 residues. CDR3 DNA sequence: TGTGCCAGCAGTTCGATAGCGGGGGGGCACACCGGGGAGCTGTTTTTT. Protein sequence: CASSSIAGGHTGELFF.

The chain is built from TRBV4-1 and TRBJ2-1; D may correspond to TRBD1 or TRBD2 (5 bases each). The germline V and J ends were trimmed by 3 bases and 0 bases, with 9 bases remaining between them. CDR3 size: 15 residues. Germline-derived CDR1 and CDR2 are MGHRA and YSYEKL. In nucleotides, the CDR3 is TGCGCCAGCAGCCAGAGGGGCAGCTCCTACAATGAGCAGTTCTTC. It is translated as CASSQRGSSYNEQFF.

This rearrangement joins TRBV7-3 to TRBJ1-2; D gene ambiguous. With 1 base removed from V and 2 bases from J, the gap between germline ends came to 5 bases. The CDR3 sequence is 13 residues long. Germline V CDR1 and CDR2: SGHTA, FQGTGA. CDR3 DNA sequence: TGTGCCAGCAGCTTAAACCCAAACTATGGCTACACCTTC. Amino acids: CASSLNPNYGYTF. The entire variable domain, with the rest obtained from reference TRBV7-3 and TRBJ1-2, is as follows: GAGVSQTPSNKVTEKGKYVELRCDPISGHTALYWYRQSLGQGPEFLIYFQGTGAADDSGLPNDRFFAVRPEGSVSTLKIQRTERGDSAVYLCASSLNPNYGYTFGSGTRLTVV.

The V and J genes are TRBV7-8 and TRBJ1-1, with D perhaps matching TRBD1 (5 bases). This CDR3 is 13 amino acids long. Trimming took 6 bases from V and 4 from J, leaving 12 bases between them. The germline CDR1 and CDR2 sequences are SGHVS and FQNEAQ. The CDR3 DNA is TGTGCCAGCAGGGGTGTTCAGGGCACTGAAGCTTTCTTT. Translating gives CASRGVQGTEAFF.

This sequence joins TRBV27 and TRBJ2-7; D is undetermined. Trimming cost V 4 bases and J 5 bases, with 18 bases left between them. CDR1 is MNHEY, CDR2 SMNVEV, per germline (reference sequence). The CDR3 has 15 residues. CDR3 nucleotide sequence: TGTGCCAGCAGTTCAACTCCGGGCAACGCCCACGAGCAGTACTTC. Translation gives CASSSTPGNAHEQYF.

This clone has just a few counts. The rearrangement uses TRBV11-2 and TRBJ1-2; D remains unclear. The CDR3 contains 13 residues. Germline-derived CDR1 and CDR2 are SGHAT and FQNNGV. The germline V and J ends were trimmed by 6 bases and 5 bases, with 13 bases remaining between them. CDR3 sequence: CASRYSSGYGYTF. DNA of the CDR3: TGTGCCAGCAGATACAGCTCCGGTTATGGCTACACCTTC.

The J gene is TRBJ2-7, the V gene TRBV6-1; 10 nucleotides match TRBD1. V shed 4 bases, J shed 2 bases, and the junction held 8 bases outside the gene matches. Germline CDR1 and CDR2: MNHNS and SASEGT. The CDR3 runs to 16 residues. The CDR3: CASSGSGTGDTYEQYF. CDR3 coding DNA: TGTGCCAGCAGTGGATCCGGGACAGGGGATACCTACGAGCAGTACTTC.

This clone was recorded once. The V and J genes are TRBV4-1 and TRBJ2-1, with 8 bases matching TRBD1. This CDR3 contains 14 residues. Germline CDR1 is MGHRA and CDR2 is YSYEKL. The trim removed 5 bases at V and 8 bases at J, leaving 8 bases unmatched. The CDR3 DNA sequence: TGCGCCAGCAGCGAGGACAGGGTTTGGGATGAGCAGTTCTTC. This encodes CASSEDRVWDEQFF.

This sequence joins TRBV4-2 and TRBJ2-7, with 11 bases matching TRBD2. V shed 5 bases and J 6 bases; nucleotides not matched to a gene: 12. Per the germline V gene, CDR1 is LGHNA and CDR2 is YNFKEQ. The CDR3 is made up of 16 amino acids. The CDR3 spells CASSIRRTSGLGEQYF. CDR3 sequence (DNA): TGTGCCAGCAGCATACGACGGACTAGCGGGTTAGGCGAGCAGTACTTC.

This chain links TRBV27 with TRBJ2-5, with TRBD2 matching over 14 bases. V was clipped by 5 bases and J by 2 bases; unmatched bases: 10. The CDR3 extends over 18 amino acids. Germline lookup yields CDR1 MNHEY and CDR2 SMNVEV (reference sequence). The chain's CDR3 is CASSVGLAGDGGQETQYF. The CDR3 DNA reads TGTGCCAGCAGTGTGGGACTAGCGGGAGATGGAGGGCAAGAGACCCAGTACTTC.

The chain uses TRBV6-5 and TRBJ2-1; D is uncertain. The ends were cut back, 5 bases at V and 8 bases at J, with 13 bases in the middle. Germline CDR1 MNHEY, CDR2 SVGAGI. This CDR3 comprises 13 residues. The CDR3 is CASSHPFGDEQFF. In nucleotides, the CDR3 is TGTGCCAGCAGTCACCCCTTTGGTGATGAGCAGTTCTTC.

The CDR3 reads CADRTAQYF. CDR3 DNA sequence: TGCGCGGACCGTACAGCCCAGTACTTC. The genes are TRBV4-3 and TRBJ2-5, with D unresolved. The CDR3 totals 9 residues. Germline CDR1 is LGHNA and CDR2 is YSLEER.

The chain employs TRBV15 and TRBJ2-3; D remains unclear. The V and J ends lost 0 bases and 4 bases respectively, with 17 bases between them. CDR1 and CDR2 (germline): LNHNV, YYDKDF (reference sequence). There are 17 residues in the CDR3. CDR3 sequence: CATSRDQVGGGADTQYF. CDR3 DNA sequence: TGTGCCACCAGCAGAGATCAGGTGGGCGGTGGTGCAGATACGCAGTATTTT.

The J gene is TRBJ2-7, the V gene TRBV7-9; 7 bases fit TRBD1. J gave up 4 bases and V 4 bases, and 7 bases lay outside the gene matches. CDR3 length equals 14 residues. The germline V gene has CDR1 SEHNR and CDR2 FQNEAQ (reference sequence). The DNA for the CDR3 is TGTGCCAGCAGCTACAGGGGCGAGAGTTACGAGCAGTACTTC. Protein: CASSYRGESYEQYF.